The 20 T cell receptor beta chains given below trace back to one sample, sequenced in a study of OX40 agonist ivuxolimab in advanced cancers. Some clones are missing from TCRdb's copy, which holds only in-frame ones; the method was immunoSEQ multiplex PCR. The sample lists about 38,000 clones; about four fifths were seen once. Sequencing used CD4+ or CD8+ T cells sorted from blood, obtained in a trial of the OX40 agonist ivuxolimab. Every receptor here comes from an adult with an advanced solid tumor such as melanoma, head and neck, liver or kidney cancer.

This chain uses TRBV7-9 with TRBJ2-2; tentative D call: TRBD2 (6 bases). Trimming left V 1 base short and J 4 bases short, with 10 bases between. The CDR3 is made up of 15 amino acids. Germline values: CDR1 SEHNR, CDR2 FQNEAQ (reference sequence). Here the CDR3 reads CASSLGAGITGELFF. The CDR3 DNA sequence: TGTGCCAGCAGCTTAGGGGCGGGGATCACCGGGGAGCTGTTTTTT. The variable domain in full, with the rest retrieved from reference TRBV7-9 and TRBJ2-2, is DTGVSQNPRHKITKRGQNVTFRCDPISEHNRLYWYRQTLGQGPEFLTYFQNEAQLEKSRLLSDRFSAERPKGSFSTLEIQRTEQGDSAMYLCASSLGAGITGELFFGEGSRLTVL.

This clone appeared a single time. The V call is TRBV13, the J call TRBJ2-5, with TRBD2 identical over 10 bases. V shed 1 base, J shed 6 bases, and the junction held 5 bases outside the gene matches. CDR1 and CDR2 from the germline V gene are PRHDT and FYEKMQ (reference sequence). The CDR3 is 15 residues long. CDR3 in DNA: TGTGCCAGCAGCTTAGAGGCTAGCGGGAGTAAGACCCAGTACTTC. Amino acids: CASSLEASGSKTQYF.

The genes are TRBV10-2 and TRBJ2-7, with 7 positions matching TRBD1. The CDR3 runs 13 residues. In germline, CDR1 is WSHSY, CDR2 SAAADI. The V segment lost 7 bases and the J segment 2 bases; nucleotides outside the gene matches: 5. CDR3 DNA: TGCGCCAGCACCGGGGACAGCGCCTACGAGCAGTACTTC. Its protein is CASTGDSAYEQYF.

The chain couples TRBV29-1 to TRBJ2-7; 7 bases agree with TRBD1. Germline assignment: CDR1 SQVTM and CDR2 ANQGSEA. With 4 bases clipped from V and 3 bases from J, the junction kept 6 bases outside the gene matches. The CDR3 sequence is 13 residues long. CDR3 in amino acids: CSVAGGVGYEQYF. In DNA form, the CDR3 reads TGCAGCGTTGCAGGGGGAGTCGGCTACGAGCAGTACTTC.

The chain carries TRBV5-5 and TRBJ2-5, with 9 bases lining up with TRBD1. Trimming removed 3 bases from V and 6 bases from J; junction bases left unmatched: 9. The CDR3 runs to 15 residues. Per the germline V gene, CDR1 is SGHKS and CDR2 is YYEKEE (reference sequence). CDR3 sequence: CASSSGTGSIKTQYF. As DNA, the CDR3 is TGTGCCAGCAGCTCCGGGACAGGGTCCATAAAGACCCAGTACTTC.

The genes are TRBV14 and TRBJ2-5; TRBD1 matches at 8 bases. The CDR3 covers 14 residues. J gave up 5 bases and V 4 bases, and 6 bases lay outside the gene matches. The germline CDR1 and CDR2 sequences are SGHDN and FVKESK. CDR3 protein: CASSRQGSRETQYF. CDR3 coding DNA: TGTGCCAGCAGCCGACAGGGGTCCAGGGAGACCCAGTACTTC.

The chain joins TRBV9 to TRBJ2-2; D is possibly TRBD2 (6 bases). This CDR3 has 16 amino acids. From germline, CDR1 is SGDLS and CDR2 YYNGEE. V was pared by 4 bases and J by 4 bases, with 17 bases between. CDR3 amino acids: CASSPRRVASTGELFF. DNA of the CDR3: TGTGCCAGCAGCCCCAGGAGGGTTGCGAGCACCGGGGAGCTGTTTTTT. Full variable domain (remainder filled in from reference TRBV9 and TRBJ2-2): DSGVTQTPKHLITATGQRVTLRCSPRSGDLSVYWYQQSLDQGLQFLIQYYNGEERAKGNILERFSAQQFPDLHSELNLSSLELGDSALYFCASSPRRVASTGELFFGEGSRLTVL.

The chain has TRBV30 and TRBJ1-4; D call uncertain. Trimming took off 0 bases at V and 4 bases at J, with 3 bases between the two ends. CDR1 is GTSNPN, CDR2 SVGIG, per germline (reference sequence). CDR3 length: 12 residues. The CDR3 loop reads CAWSVSNEKLFF. The DNA for the CDR3 is TGTGCCTGGAGTGTCAGTAATGAAAAACTGTTTTTT.

The chain recombines TRBV5-4 with TRBJ1-6; TRBD1 matches at 9 bases. The CDR3 runs 14 residues. Losses at the gene ends were 3 bases for V and 13 bases for J; bases not matched to a gene: 8. Looked up from germline, CDR1 is SGHNT and CDR2 is YYREEE (reference sequence). The CDR3 sequence: CASSSVDRGSPLHF. CDR3 DNA: TGTGCCAGCAGCTCTGTGGACAGGGGCTCCCCCCTCCACTTT.

The chain combines TRBV30 with TRBJ2-7; no firm D call. The better agreement between TRBJ2-1 and the DNA end casts doubt on the J call. Germline V CDR1 and CDR2: GTSNPN, SVGIG (reference sequence). The CDR3 runs 12 residues. CDR3 region: CAWSKTTNEQFF. The CDR3 region has the DNA TGTGCCTGGAGTAAAACCACCAATGAGCAGTTCTTC.

The gene calls are TRBV28 and TRBJ1-3; D gene ambiguous. This CDR3 contains 15 residues. Germline V gives CDR1 MDHEN, CDR2 SYDVKM. The germline V and J ends were trimmed by 5 bases and 0 bases, with 11 bases remaining between them. CDR3 in DNA: TGTGCCAGCAGTCTTGCTACAAGCTCTGGAAACACCATATATTTT. Its translation is CASSLATSSGNTIYF.

The chain couples TRBV11-3 to TRBJ1-1, with a tentative D call TRBD1 (5 bases). Trimming took off 3 bases at V and 1 base at J, with 6 bases between the two ends. Germline CDR1 SGHNT, CDR2 YENEEA. The CDR3 extends over 13 amino acids. CDR3 nucleotide sequence: TGTGCCAGCAGCTTCGGGGCGAACACTGAAGCTTTCTTT. It specifies CASSFGANTEAFF.

The V and J genes are TRBV6-6 and TRBJ1-1; D not resolved. V was pared by 6 bases and J by 6 bases, with 17 bases between. CDR1 is MNHNY and CDR2 is SVGAGI in the germline V gene (reference sequence). The CDR3 covers 14 residues. The CDR3 bases are TGTGCCAGCAGAAGGGATGAGGGAACTGCTGAAGCTTTCTTT. Amino acid sequence: CASRRDEGTAEAFF.

The V gene is TRBV5-6, the J gene TRBJ2-3; no clear D gene. Germline CDR1 is SGHDT and CDR2 is YYEEEE. This CDR3 has 13 residues. V lost 4 bases and J lost 0, with 6 bases in between. DNA of the CDR3: TGTGCCAGCAGCCACTGGAGCACAGATACGCAGTATTTT. Its translation is CASSHWSTDTQYF.

In this sample, this clone turned up once. The V and J genes are TRBV6-1 and TRBJ2-6; D might be TRBD1 or TRBD2, each matching 5 bases. Germline V lookup: CDR1 MNHNS, CDR2 SASEGT. The V and J ends lost 3 bases and 0 bases respectively, with 12 bases between them. The CDR3 sequence is 17 residues long. CDR3 coding DNA: TGTGCCAGCAGTGAGAGGGGTACTATCTCTGGGGCCAACGTCCTGACTTTC. Translated: CASSERGTISGANVLTF.

The CDR3 sequence is CASRTGGDYGYTF. CDR3 DNA: TGTGCCAGCAGGACCGGGGGTGACTATGGCTACACCTTC. The V and J genes are TRBV27 and TRBJ1-2; TRBD1 might be the D (5 bases). The CDR3 spans 13 residues. V lost 6 bases, J lost 3 bases, and 11 bases lay in between. In germline, CDR1 is MNHEY, CDR2 SMNVEV (reference sequence).

This sequence joins TRBV6-5 and TRBJ2-2, with D perhaps TRBD2 (5 bases). Germline V lookup: CDR1 MNHEY, CDR2 SVGAGI. The CDR3 has 14 amino acids. The V end was cut by 5 bases, the J end by 7 bases, with 14 bases between. The CDR3 reads CASSVVLDYGELFF. The CDR3 coding sequence is TGTGCCAGCAGTGTGGTTCTAGACTACGGGGAGCTGTTTTTT.

The genes are TRBV18 and TRBJ1-3; a weak D match, TRBD1 (5 bases). With 3 bases removed from V and 0 bases from J, the gap between germline ends came to 9 bases. The CDR3 loop spans 15 amino acids. Germline V gives CDR1 KGHSH, CDR2 LQKENI. The CDR3 DNA is TGTGCCAGCTCACCGCTACAGGTCTCTGGAAACACCATATATTTT. Translated, it gives CASSPLQVSGNTIYF.

The rearrangement joins TRBV7-6 to TRBJ2-1; TRBD1 or TRBD2 may be the D gene (6 bases each). V lost 4 bases, J lost 7 bases, and 17 bases lay in between. Germline CDR1 and CDR2: SGHVS and FNYEAQ. This CDR3 has 15 amino acids. In DNA, the CDR3 is TGTGCCAGCAGCTCCCTCGGGGGCCCGGGGAATGAGCAGTTCTTC. As protein: CASSSLGGPGNEQFF.

The chain employs TRBV10-3 and TRBJ2-4, with a possible D match to TRBD2 (6 bases). Germline CDR1 reads ENHRY; CDR2 reads SYGVKD. The CDR3 is 13 amino acids. With 5 bases removed from V and 5 bases from J, the gap between germline ends came to 10 bases. CDR3 bases: TGTGCCATCAGTCGGGCTAGCGAAAACATTCAGTACTTC. Translated, it gives CAISRASENIQYF.